Sequencing of this TCR beta chain was carried out in a study of somatic mutations in cytotoxic T cells in rheumatoid arthritis. Using immunoSEQ multiplex PCR, the repertoire was profiled, and TCRdb retains in-frame clones only, with some absent. The sample has around 23,000 clones, roughly 74% seen once. The germline V gene has CDR1 MNHEY and CDR2 SMNVEV (reference sequence). The J segment lost 7 bases and the V segment lost 8 bases, leaving 10 bases of the junction unmatched. The CDR3 extends over 14 amino acids. The specimen sequenced was CD8+ T cells sorted from blood. This chain joins TRBV27 and TRBJ1-5, with 8 bases identical to TRBD1. The clonotype originates from a woman in her late teens or twenties in good health. The CDR3 sequence is CASSPQGERQPQHF. The CDR3 DNA follows: TGTGCCAGCTCTCCACAGGGGGAGCGACAGCCCCAGCATTTT.